This record looks at one T cell receptor (beta chain) sequence and its context. Its antigen is undetermined. The sample is drawn from a study of regulatory T cells in long-lasting Graves disease. The CDR3 contains 16 residues. V shed 2 bases and J 4 bases; nucleotides not matched to a gene: 6. Each CDR3 protein gets one entry after TCRdb re-called the reads with MiXCR. The table records several hundred distinct CDR3 sequences, just over 85% of them present only once. Study-level findings and limits: Under persistent disease, TRBV28, TRBJ1-2 and TRBJ2-5 were used preferentially. Tissue studied was limited to peripheral blood, excluding thyroid tissue.

The TCR library was prepared using RNA isolated from PBMCs. Recruitment took place at an endocrinology department in Xi'an, China. The source material was peripheral blood mononuclear cells (PBMCs), sampled with antithyroid drug treatment, in newly diagnosed or persistent Graves disease (not recorded which). This chain connects TRBV12-3 or TRBV12-4 to TRBJ2-1; 9 nucleotides line up with TRBD2. The receptor's source is a man aged 18-30 years with Graves disease. The CDR3 region has the DNA TGTGCCAGCAGTTTACCCGGGACTAGCAGATACAATGAGCAGTTCTTC. Its protein is CASSLPGTSRYNEQFF.